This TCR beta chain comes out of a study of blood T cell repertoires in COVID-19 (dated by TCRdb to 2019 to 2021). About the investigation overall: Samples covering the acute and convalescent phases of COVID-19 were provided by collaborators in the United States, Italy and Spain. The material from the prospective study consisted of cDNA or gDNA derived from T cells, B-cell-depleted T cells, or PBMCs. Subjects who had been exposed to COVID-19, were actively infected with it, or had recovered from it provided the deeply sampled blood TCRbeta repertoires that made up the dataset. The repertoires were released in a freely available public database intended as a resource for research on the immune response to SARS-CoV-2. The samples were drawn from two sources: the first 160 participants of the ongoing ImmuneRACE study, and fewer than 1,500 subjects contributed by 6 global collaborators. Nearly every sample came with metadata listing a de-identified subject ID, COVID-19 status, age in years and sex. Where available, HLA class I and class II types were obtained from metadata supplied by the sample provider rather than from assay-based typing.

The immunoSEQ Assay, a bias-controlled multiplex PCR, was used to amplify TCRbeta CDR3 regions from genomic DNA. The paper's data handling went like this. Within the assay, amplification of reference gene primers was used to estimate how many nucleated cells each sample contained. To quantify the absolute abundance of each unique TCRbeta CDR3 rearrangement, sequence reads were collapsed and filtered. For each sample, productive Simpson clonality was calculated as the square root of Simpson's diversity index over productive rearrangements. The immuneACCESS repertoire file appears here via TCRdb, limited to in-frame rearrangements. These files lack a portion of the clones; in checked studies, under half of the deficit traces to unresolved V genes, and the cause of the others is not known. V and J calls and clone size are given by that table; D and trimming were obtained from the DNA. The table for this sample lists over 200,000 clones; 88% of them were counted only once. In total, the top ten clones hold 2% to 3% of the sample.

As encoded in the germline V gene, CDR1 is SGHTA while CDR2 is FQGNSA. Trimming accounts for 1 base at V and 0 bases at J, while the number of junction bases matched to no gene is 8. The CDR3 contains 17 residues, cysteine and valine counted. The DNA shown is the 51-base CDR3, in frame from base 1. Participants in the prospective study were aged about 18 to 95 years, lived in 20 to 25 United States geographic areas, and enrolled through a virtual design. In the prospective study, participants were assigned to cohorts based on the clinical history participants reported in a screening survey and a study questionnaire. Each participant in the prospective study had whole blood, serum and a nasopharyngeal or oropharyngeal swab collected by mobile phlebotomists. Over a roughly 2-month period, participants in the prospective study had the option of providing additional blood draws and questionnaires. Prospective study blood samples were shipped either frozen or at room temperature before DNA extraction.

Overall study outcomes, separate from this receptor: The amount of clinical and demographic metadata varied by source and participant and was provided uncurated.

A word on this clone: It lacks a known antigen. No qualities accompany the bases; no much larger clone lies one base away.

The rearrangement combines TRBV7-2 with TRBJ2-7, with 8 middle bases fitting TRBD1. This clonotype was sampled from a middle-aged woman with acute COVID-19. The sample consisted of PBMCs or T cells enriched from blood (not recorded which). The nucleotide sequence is TGTGCCAGCAGCTTAGGGGGGACAGGCGGAAGCTCCTACGAGCAGTACGTC. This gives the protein CASSLGGTGGSSYEQYV.